The 27 T cell receptor beta chains listed next were all sequenced from one sample in a study of T cell responses to AZD1222 COVID-19 vaccine. Assay: immunoSEQ multiplex PCR; the TCRdb copy retains only in-frame clones and omits some. The sample carries 100,000 to 130,000 clones, just over 85% recorded once. The sample consisted of peripheral blood, taken on day 0 of AZD1222 vaccination. All receptors derive from an adult in good health.

The chain joins TRBV7-9 to TRBJ1-1, with D possibly TRBD1 on 5 matching bases. The ends were cut back, 2 bases at V and 3 bases at J, with 7 bases in the middle. Per germline, CDR1 SEHNR and CDR2 FQNEAQ (reference sequence). The CDR3 covers 13 residues. DNA for the CDR3: TGTGCCAGCAGCTTAACGACAGACACTGAAGCTTTCTTT. It specifies CASSLTTDTEAFF. The entire variable domain, with the rest obtained from reference TRBV7-9 and TRBJ1-1, is as follows: DTGVSQNPRHKITKRGQNVTFRCDPISEHNRLYWYRQTLGQGPEFLTYFQNEAQLEKSRLLSDRFSAERPKGSFSTLEIQRTEQGDSAMYLCASSLTTDTEAFFGQGTRLTVV.

The chain combines TRBV2 with TRBJ1-1, with TRBD1 identical over 9 bases. The trim removed 4 bases at V and 3 bases at J, leaving 3 bases unmatched. The CDR3 runs 14 residues. CDR1 and CDR2 from the germline V gene are SNHLY and FYNNEI. For the CDR3, the DNA is TGTGCCAGCAGTGCCGGGACAGGGTACACTGAAGCTTTCTTT. Translating gives CASSAGTGYTEAFF.

The rearrangement joins TRBV19 to TRBJ2-1; 8 bases fit TRBD2. Germline-derived CDR1 and CDR2 are LNHDA and SQIVND (reference sequence). The CDR3 totals 16 residues. Trimming at V came to 9 bases and at J to 2 bases, leaving 12 bases not matched to a gene. CDR3 nucleotide sequence: TGTGCCAGCCTCCCCACGGAAGCGGGGGCCTACAATGAGCAGTTCTTC. Its translation: CASLPTEAGAYNEQFF.

The rearrangement uses TRBV2 and TRBJ2-1; D uncertain. V shed 6 bases and J shed 7 bases, with 10 bases lying between them. The CDR3 has 12 residues. Germline values: CDR1 SNHLY, CDR2 FYNNEI. This CDR3 reads CASSGIWNEQFF. The CDR3 DNA sequence: TGTGCCAGCAGCGGTATCTGGAATGAGCAGTTCTTC.

The genes are TRBV7-2 and TRBJ1-1, with 7 bases identical to TRBD1. Germline trimming cut 3 bases from V and 3 bases from J; bases unmatched to any gene: 7. This CDR3 has 15 residues. Germline CDR1 SGHTA, CDR2 FQGNSA. CDR3 residues: CASSFDRVEDTEAFF. CDR3 bases: TGTGCCAGCAGCTTCGACAGGGTTGAGGACACTGAAGCTTTCTTT.

The chain couples TRBV5-8 to TRBJ2-1; D is unresolved. CDR1 is SGHTS and CDR2 is YDEGEE in the germline V gene. The germline V and J ends were trimmed by 0 bases and 3 bases, with 10 bases remaining between them. This CDR3 has 15 amino acids. CDR3 sequence: CASSLGLSRYNEQFF. CDR3 nucleotides: TGTGCCAGCAGCTTGGGACTTAGTCGCTACAATGAGCAGTTCTTC.

The chain links TRBV5-1 to TRBJ1-1; unclear D gene. This CDR3 comprises 12 residues. V lost 3 bases, J lost 5 bases, and 8 bases lay in between. CDR1 is SGHRS and CDR2 is YFSETQ in the germline V gene. The CDR3 sequence is CASSYGPTEAFF. The CDR3 DNA reads TGCGCCAGCAGCTACGGACCGACTGAAGCTTTCTTT.

This CDR3 is CASSNRGNTEAFF. CDR3 bases: TGTGCCAGCAGTAACAGGGGGAACACTGAAGCTTTCTTT. V is TRBV5-4 and J is TRBJ1-1, with 7 bases fitting TRBD1. With 5 bases clipped from V and 1 base from J, the junction kept 2 bases outside the gene matches. Germline V gene sequence: CDR1 SGHNT, CDR2 YYREEE (reference sequence). The CDR3 loop spans 13 amino acids.

V gene TRBV7-2 combines with J gene TRBJ2-1; no firm D call. CDR1 is SGHTA and CDR2 is FQGNSA in the germline V gene. V gave up 5 bases and J gave up 7 bases, with 15 bases separating them. CDR3 length: 14 residues. CDR3 coding DNA: TGTGCCAGCAGCCCTATGCCTACCGGGAATGAGCAGTTCTTC. Translating it yields CASSPMPTGNEQFF.

The V call is TRBV27, the J call TRBJ2-5; TRBD2 might be the D (6 bases). V dropped 0 bases and J dropped 5 bases, with 19 bases sitting between them. Germline CDR1 MNHEY, CDR2 SMNVEV (reference sequence). This CDR3 region has 17 residues. The CDR3, as DNA: TGTGCCAGCAGTTTATCGCCGACTAGTGGTGTTGGGGAGACCCAGTACTTC. Its protein product is CASSLSPTSGVGETQYF.

This chain connects TRBV3-1 (or the pseudogene TRBV3-2) to TRBJ1-1; D remains unclear. V was cut by 5 bases and J by 1 base, with 14 bases left in between. Germline V gene data show CDR1 as LGHDT and CDR2 as YNNKEL (reference sequence). The CDR3 has 15 residues. The CDR3 loop reads CASSSQTRKNTEAFF. CDR3 coding DNA: TGTGCCAGCAGCTCCCAGACAAGGAAGAACACTGAAGCTTTCTTT.

This clone showed up just once. V usage is TRBV4-1 and J usage is TRBJ1-3, with D possibly matching TRBD1 (5 bases). Trimming stripped 0 bases from V and 2 bases from J, with 11 bases between. CDR1 and CDR2 (germline): MGHRA, YSYEKL. The CDR3 contains 16 residues. CDR3 amino acids: CASSQEGGGPGNTIYF. CDR3 sequence (DNA): TGCGCCAGCAGCCAAGAGGGGGGGGGACCTGGAAACACCATATATTTT.

The chain couples TRBV11-2 to TRBJ2-2; unclear D gene. V lost 0 bases, J lost 6 bases, and 14 bases lay in between. CDR3 length: 16 residues. From germline, CDR1 is SGHAT and CDR2 FQNNGV. CDR3 loop: CASSLDGGRESGELFF. The CDR3, as DNA: TGTGCCAGCAGCTTAGATGGCGGCAGAGAGTCCGGGGAGCTGTTTTTT.

This rearrangement joins TRBV12-3 or TRBV12-4 to TRBJ1-2; D is perhaps TRBD1 (6 bases). V lost 8 bases, J lost 4 bases, and 11 bases lay in between. This CDR3 region has 12 residues. In DNA, the CDR3 is TGTGCCAGCCCGGGACAAACCTATGGCTACACCTTC. It specifies CASPGQTYGYTF.

The chain recombines TRBV7-9 with TRBJ2-5; 14 bases agree with TRBD2. This CDR3 is built from 16 residues. Losses at the gene ends were 8 bases for V and 4 bases for J; bases not matched to a gene: 9. Germline assignment: CDR1 SEHNR and CDR2 FQNEAQ (reference sequence). The CDR3 reads CASAQGTSGGGETQYF. CDR3 nucleotide sequence: TGTGCCAGCGCACAGGGGACTAGCGGGGGAGGAGAGACCCAGTACTTC.

This clone was seen just once. V usage is TRBV6-4 and J usage is TRBJ2-2, with no clear D. This CDR3 region has 15 residues. Germline-derived CDR1 and CDR2 are MRHNA and SNTAGT. Trimming pared 2 bases from V and 3 bases from J, leaving 10 bases between. The DNA for the CDR3 is TGTGCCAGCAGTGACGGGCAAGACTACACCGGGGAGCTGTTTTTT. Amino acid sequence: CASSDGQDYTGELFF.

In this sample, this clone turned up a few times. This sequence joins TRBV28 and TRBJ2-2; TRBD1 or TRBD2 may be the D gene (5 bases each). V dropped 1 base and J dropped 0 bases, with 12 bases sitting between them. CDR1 and CDR2 (germline): MDHEN, SYDVKM. The CDR3 covers 17 residues. The CDR3 sequence is CASSLSGTSANTGELFF. The CDR3 DNA sequence: TGTGCCAGCAGTTTATCGGGGACCAGCGCGAACACCGGGGAGCTGTTTTTT.

The gene calls are TRBV14 and TRBJ2-3; 15 nucleotides agree with TRBD2. This CDR3 has 17 residues. CDR1 is SGHDN and CDR2 is FVKESK in the germline V gene. Trimming removed 5 bases from V and 8 bases from J; junction bases left unmatched: 11. The DNA for the CDR3 is TGTGCCAGCAGCAACGGGACTAGCGGGGGGAGCCGGGGTACGCAGTATTTT. Its translation: CASSNGTSGGSRGTQYF.

CDR3 coding DNA: TGTGCCAGCAGCTTAGTACCACAGGGGGCGGAAGAGCAGTACTTC. Translating it yields CASSLVPQGAEEQYF. The rearrangement joins TRBV7-2 to TRBJ2-7, with TRBD1 matching 9 bases. The V segment lost 1 base and the J segment 7 bases; nucleotides outside the gene matches: 8. The CDR3 runs 15 residues. From germline, CDR1 is SGHTA and CDR2 FQGNSA.

The rearrangement uses TRBV19 and TRBJ2-2, with TRBD1 matching 9 bases. Looked up from germline, CDR1 is LNHDA and CDR2 is SQIVND (reference sequence). This CDR3 has 16 residues. The V segment lost 4 bases and the J segment 9 bases; nucleotides outside the gene matches: 12. This CDR3 reads CASSTGGQGGGRELFF. The CDR3 coding sequence is TGTGCCAGTAGTACTGGGGGACAGGGCGGAGGGCGGGAGCTGTTTTTT.

DNA of the CDR3: TGTGCCAGCAGCCAAGGACAGGGAAGTCGTCAGCCCCAGCATTTT. Translation: CASSQGQGSRQPQHF. The rearrangement links TRBV3-1 (or the pseudogene TRBV3-2) to TRBJ1-5; TRBD1 aligns across 7 bases. Germline values: CDR1 LGHDT, CDR2 YNNKEL (reference sequence). Trimming removed 1 base from V and 6 bases from J; junction bases left unmatched: 6. This CDR3 region has 15 residues.

The CDR3 is CASSLAGGPISYEQYF. The CDR3 DNA sequence: TGTGCCAGCAGCTTGGCCGGGGGGCCCATCTCCTACGAGCAGTACTTC. The chain links TRBV5-4 to TRBJ2-7, with D possibly being TRBD2 (7 bases). Trimming took off 0 bases at V and 0 bases at J, with 13 bases between the two ends. The CDR3 extends over 16 amino acids. The germline V gene encodes CDR1 SGHNT and CDR2 YYREEE (reference sequence).

The chain uses TRBV6-5 and TRBJ2-2, with 8 bases aligning to TRBD2. The germline V gene has CDR1 MNHEY and CDR2 SVGAGI. The CDR3 covers 15 residues. The V and J ends lost 4 bases and 2 bases, in that order; junction bases with no gene match: 3. CDR3 loop: CASSFSGDNTGELFF. The CDR3 bases are TGTGCCAGCAGTTTTAGCGGGGACAACACCGGGGAGCTGTTTTTT.

This clone was recorded once. The rearrangement links TRBV5-1 to TRBJ2-5; D not certain. V shed 3 bases and J shed 4 bases, with 19 bases lying between them. This CDR3 comprises 16 residues. Germline lookup yields CDR1 SGHRS and CDR2 YFSETQ. CDR3 sequence (DNA): TGCGCCAGCAGCTCTACTCGGACCTTCCCCGGAGAGACCCAGTACTTC. This sequence encodes CASSSTRTFPGETQYF.

The V call is TRBV24-1, the J call TRBJ2-1; no clear D gene. Germline lookup yields CDR1 KGHDR and CDR2 SFDVKD. The V and J ends lost 3 bases and 3 bases respectively, with 11 bases between them. The CDR3 is 15 amino acids. DNA of the CDR3: TGTGCCACCAGTGATAGGACCCAGGACTACAATGAGCAGTTCTTC. Translating gives CATSDRTQDYNEQFF.

This chain joins TRBV3-1 (or the pseudogene TRBV3-2) and TRBJ2-7; D is tentatively TRBD1 or TRBD2 (5 bases each). Deletions cut 1 base from V and 10 bases from J, with 20 bases between. This CDR3 has 15 amino acids. From germline, CDR1 is LGHDT and CDR2 YNNKEL (reference sequence). For the CDR3, the DNA is TGTGCCAGCAGCCAAGGCGGTGGAGTGAGGGGCGAACAGTACTTC. This translates into CASSQGGGVRGEQYF.

The chain joins TRBV19 to TRBJ2-2, with D unclear. CDR1 and CDR2 from the germline V gene are LNHDA and SQIVND (reference sequence). With 2 bases removed from V and 6 bases from J, the gap between germline ends came to 4 bases. The CDR3 runs 12 residues. The CDR3, as DNA: TGTGCCAGTAGTATACTCCCCGGGGAGCTGTTTTTT. Translation gives CASSILPGELFF.